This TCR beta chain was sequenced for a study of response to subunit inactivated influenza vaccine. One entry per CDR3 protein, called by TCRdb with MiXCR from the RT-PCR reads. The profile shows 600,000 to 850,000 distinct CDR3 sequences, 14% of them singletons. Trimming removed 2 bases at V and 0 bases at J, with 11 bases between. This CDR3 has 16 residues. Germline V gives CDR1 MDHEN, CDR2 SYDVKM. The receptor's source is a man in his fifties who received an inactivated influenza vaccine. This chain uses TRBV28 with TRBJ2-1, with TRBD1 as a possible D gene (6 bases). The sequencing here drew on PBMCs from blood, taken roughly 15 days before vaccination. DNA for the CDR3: TGTGCCAGCAGTTTAAACAGGGCAAGCTCCTACAATGAGCAGTTCTTC. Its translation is CASSLNRASSYNEQFF.